Below are 25 T cell receptor beta chains sequenced from a single sample in a study of identical twins. A single record per CDR3 protein comes from TCRdb applying MiXCR to the 5' RACE reads. The table includes some 560,000 distinct CDR3 sequences, roughly 9.5% detected once. This same sample was also part of a study on yellow fever vaccine responses in identical twins.

The sample consisted of PBMCs. Source of these receptors: a woman aged 18 to 35 in good health.

The chain has TRBV12-3 or TRBV12-4 and TRBJ2-1, with 10 bases fitting TRBD2. This CDR3 region has 12 residues. The V segment lost 2 bases and the J segment 14 bases; nucleotides outside the gene matches: 3. CDR3 residues: CASSLSGGAEFF. The CDR3 nucleotides are TGTGCCAGCAGTTTAAGCGGGGGGGCGGAGTTCTTC.

The table lists this clonotype with a few counts. The chain has TRBV20-1 and TRBJ2-3; TRBD2 is a possible D gene (5 bases). V gave up 1 base and J gave up 3 bases, with 11 bases separating them. Looked up from germline, CDR1 is DFQATT and CDR2 is SNEGSKA (reference sequence). The CDR3 sequence is 14 residues long. The CDR3 sequence is CSARAPGSTDTQYF. The CDR3 nucleotides are TGCAGTGCTAGAGCCCCGGGATCAACAGATACGCAGTATTTT.

This clonotype was detected only a few times. This chain joins TRBV29-1 and TRBJ2-2; the match to TRBD1 covers 8 bases. This CDR3 is 12 amino acids long. V lost 7 bases to trimming and J lost 9 bases; unmatched junction nucleotides: 7. Germline assignment: CDR1 SQVTM and CDR2 ANQGSEA. The DNA of the CDR3 is TGCAGCGGCGGACAGGGCCCCCGGGAGCTGTTTTTT. It translates to CSGGQGPRELFF.

V and J are TRBV20-1 and TRBJ1-4; D gene ambiguous. The V gene's germline CDR1 is DFQATT and CDR2 SNEGSKA (reference sequence). V gave up 6 bases and J gave up 8 bases, with 13 bases separating them. The CDR3 has 12 residues. In DNA form, the CDR3 reads TGCAGTGCCTTCCAGAAGGCAGAAAAACTGTTTTTT. Protein: CSAFQKAEKLFF.

The CDR3 DNA reads TGTGCCAGCAGCAGACCCGGGAGCGGGAGGGGCGAGCAGTACTTC. Translating gives CASSRPGSGRGEQYF. J is TRBJ2-7 and V is TRBV3-1; 10 nucleotides match TRBD2. V was pared by 5 bases and J by 6 bases, with 10 bases of the junction left unmatched. The germline CDR1 and CDR2 sequences are LGHDT and YNNKEL (reference sequence). The CDR3 spans 15 residues.

There are many counts of this clonotype. Germline is not matched at one junction end, which may reflect a read error. This chain joins TRBV7-9 and TRBJ2-3; D is unclear. The CDR3 totals 16 residues. Germline assignment: CDR1 SEHNR and CDR2 FQNEAQ (reference sequence). The CDR3 coding sequence is TGTGCCAGCAACTTAATGTCTCCAGCTAGCACAGATACGCAGTATTTT. It yields the protein CASNLMSPASTDTQYF.

This clonotype was picked up a small number of times. The chain is built from TRBV7-2 and TRBJ2-5, with TRBD2 identical over 10 bases. CDR3 length equals 13 residues. The germline CDR1 and CDR2 sequences are SGHTA and FQGNSA. Trimming at V came to 4 bases and at J to 14 bases, leaving 10 bases not matched to a gene. CDR3 sequence reads: CASSSLAGAKGYF. CDR3 nucleotide sequence: TGTGCCAGCAGCTCCCTAGCGGGAGCTAAGGGTTACTTC.

The chain carries TRBV7-2 and TRBJ2-2; the match to TRBD2 covers 7 bases. CDR3 length: 21 amino acids. CDR1 is SGHTA and CDR2 is FQGNSA in the germline V gene. Trimming removed 0 bases from V and 2 bases from J; junction bases left unmatched: 18. The DNA of the CDR3 is TGTGCCAGCAGCTTAGCGGCCGCCCAGGGAGGGAGGCCGCCCAACACCGGGGAGCTGTTTTTT. Translated: CASSLAAAQGGRPPNTGELFF.

This clonotype was seen many times. J is TRBJ2-1 and V is TRBV28, with 7 nucleotides matching TRBD2. The CDR3 length is 15 residues. J gave up 4 bases and V 2 bases, and 5 bases lay outside the gene matches. Per germline, CDR1 MDHEN and CDR2 SYDVKM. CDR3 in DNA: TGTGCCAGCAGTTTAGGGGGGGGGGATTACAATGAGCAGTTCTTC. Amino acid sequence: CASSLGGGDYNEQFF.

This sequence joins TRBV9 and TRBJ2-3; TRBD2 matches 14 bases. The V gene end was trimmed by 2 bases and the J gene end by 7 bases; junction bases not matched to a gene: 6. The CDR3 has 16 amino acids. CDR1 and CDR2 (germline): SGDLS, YYNGEE. CDR3 sequence: CASSVPGLAGGHTQYF. In DNA, the CDR3 is TGTGCCAGCAGCGTTCCCGGACTAGCGGGGGGTCATACGCAGTATTTT. Filled out from reference TRBV9 and TRBJ2-3, the complete variable domain reads DSGVTQTPKHLITATGQRVTLRCSPRSGDLSVYWYQQSLDQGLQFLIQYYNGEERAKGNILERFSAQQFPDLHSELNLSSLELGDSALYFCASSVPGLAGGHTQYFGPGTRLTVL.

This clonotype has a count of ten or more. The chain uses TRBV3-1 and TRBJ2-1; D remains ambiguous. V was cut by 1 base and J by 3 bases, with 4 bases left in between. The CDR3 loop spans 13 amino acids. The V gene's germline CDR1 is LGHDT and CDR2 YNNKEL (reference sequence). CDR3 residues: CASSQGYYNEQFF. The DNA of the CDR3 is TGTGCCAGCAGCCAAGGTTACTACAATGAGCAGTTCTTC.

Only a few counts were recorded for this clonotype. V usage is TRBV15 and J usage is TRBJ2-1; D gene ambiguous. With 1 base removed from V and 7 bases from J, the gap between germline ends came to 17 bases. Germline lookup yields CDR1 LNHNV and CDR2 YYDKDF (reference sequence). There are 16 residues in the CDR3. In DNA, the CDR3 is TGTGCCACCAGCAGAGTCCCGAAGGTCCTAAGAAATGAGCAGTTCTTC. Its protein product is CATSRVPKVLRNEQFF.

This clonotype was seen repeatedly, ten times or more. V is TRBV28 and J is TRBJ2-5, with D possibly being TRBD1 (5 bases). V shed 6 bases and J shed 4 bases, with 24 bases lying between them. Germline assignment: CDR1 MDHEN and CDR2 SYDVKM. The CDR3 extends over 17 amino acids. The CDR3 reads CASSPLFLQAAGETQYF. CDR3 nucleotides: TGTGCCAGCAGCCCCCTATTTTTACAGGCTGCTGGAGAGACCCAGTACTTC.

The sample holds a few counts of this clonotype. The V call is TRBV28, the J call TRBJ1-6; the match to TRBD1 covers 7 bases. There are 14 residues in the CDR3. Trimming at V came to 5 bases and at J to 10 bases, leaving 8 bases not matched to a gene. Germline V gene data show CDR1 as MDHEN and CDR2 as SYDVKM. The CDR3 loop is CASSETGRESPLHF. The CDR3 DNA reads as TGTGCCAGCAGTGAGACAGGGAGGGAGTCACCCCTCCACTTT.

This clonotype appeared a few times. V and J are TRBV7-3 and TRBJ2-5; 11 bases match TRBD2. Germline trimming cut 5 bases from V and 7 bases from J; bases unmatched to any gene: 3. The V gene's germline CDR1 is SGHTA and CDR2 FQGTGA. CDR3 length equals 13 residues. The CDR3 coding sequence is TGTGCCAGCAGCGACGGGACTAGCGGGACCCAGTACTTC. Translating it yields CASSDGTSGTQYF.

This clonotype was counted only a few times. V and J are TRBV20-1 and TRBJ2-1, with D possibly being TRBD2 (5 bases). V lost 0 bases, J lost 6 bases, and 12 bases lay in between. Germline-derived CDR1 and CDR2 are DFQATT and SNEGSKA (reference sequence). This CDR3 comprises 14 residues. DNA for the CDR3: TGCAGTGCTAGAGATATAGGACTGCTCAATGAGCAGTTCTTC. This codes for CSARDIGLLNEQFF.

In this sample, this clonotype turned up a few times. The rearrangement links TRBV19 to TRBJ1-6; D is ambiguous. The CDR3 spans 14 residues. Germline CDR1 LNHDA, CDR2 SQIVND (reference sequence). Trimming removed 9 bases from V and 5 bases from J, with 14 bases in between. The CDR3 sequence: CASNRALDNSPLHF. DNA for the CDR3: TGTGCCAGCAACCGGGCCTTGGATAATTCACCCCTCCACTTT.

This clonotype was recorded at least ten times. The CDR3 spells CASSARQYNEQFF. For the CDR3, the DNA is TGTGCCAGCAGCGCCAGACAGTACAATGAGCAGTTCTTC. This rearrangement joins TRBV7-2 to TRBJ2-1, with D tentatively TRBD1 (5 bases). With 5 bases removed from V and 4 bases from J, the gap between germline ends came to 9 bases. CDR1 and CDR2 from the germline V gene are SGHTA and FQGNSA. The length of the CDR3 is 13 residues.

This clonotype was observed at least ten times. V is TRBV4-3 and J is TRBJ2-5; D call uncertain. Germline V lookup: CDR1 LGHNA, CDR2 YSLEER. V lost 0 bases to trimming and J lost 5 bases, with 7 bases between them. The CDR3 loop spans 13 amino acids. CDR3 DNA sequence: TGCGCCAGCAGCCAAGACCCGGACGAGACCCAGTACTTC. Its protein is CASSQDPDETQYF.

The chain couples TRBV28 to TRBJ1-1; maybe TRBD1 (5 bases). CDR1 and CDR2 from the germline V gene are MDHEN and SYDVKM. The V gene lost 1 base and the J gene lost 1 base, with 7 bases spanning the gap. The CDR3 is 14 residues long. The DNA for the CDR3 is TGTGCCAGCAGTTTATTGAGGGGGAACACTGAAGCTTTCTTT. This gives the protein CASSLLRGNTEAFF.

This clonotype was picked up a small number of times. The chain uses TRBV10-1 and TRBJ2-7; 9 bases match TRBD1. CDR1 and CDR2 (germline): WNHNN, SYGVQD (reference sequence). CDR3 length equals 14 residues. The trim removed 11 bases at V and 0 bases at J, leaving 8 bases unmatched. The CDR3 DNA sequence: TGCGCCCGGCTCCGGGACAGGGTCTCCTACGAGCAGTACTTC. Protein: CARLRDRVSYEQYF.

This clonotype was recorded many times. The genes are TRBV4-2 and TRBJ2-7, with D possibly being TRBD1 or TRBD2 (5 bases each). The CDR3 extends over 13 amino acids. Trimming shortened V by 3 bases and J by 2 bases, and 8 bases separated the two germline ends. Germline CDR1 and CDR2: LGHNA and YNFKEQ. CDR3 protein: CASSQGVTYEQYF. The CDR3 region has the DNA TGTGCCAGCAGCCAGGGGGTTACCTACGAGCAGTACTTC.

This clonotype was counted ten times or more. The rearrangement joins TRBV5-1 to TRBJ2-3; 8 bases are a match to TRBD2. V was pared by 0 bases and J by 3 bases, with 3 bases of the junction left unmatched. Germline CDR1 reads SGHRS; CDR2 reads YFSETQ. This CDR3 region has 15 residues. The DNA of the CDR3 is TGCGCCAGCAGCTTGGCGGGGGGGCCAACAGATACGCAGTATTTT. Its protein product is CASSLAGGPTDTQYF.

This clonotype was recorded a few times. The rearrangement uses TRBV7-3 and TRBJ2-1; D gene uncertain. CDR1 is SGHTA and CDR2 is FQGTGA in the germline V gene. The CDR3 is made up of 15 amino acids. V gave up 2 bases and J gave up 0 bases, with 8 bases separating them. The CDR3 here is CASSLFHSSYNEQFF. For the CDR3, the DNA is TGTGCCAGCAGCTTATTCCATAGCTCCTACAATGAGCAGTTCTTC. Combining the CDR3 with reference TRBV7-3 and TRBJ2-1 gives the whole variable domain GAGVSQTPSNKVTEKGKYVELRCDPISGHTALYWYRQSLGQGPEFLIYFQGTGAADDSGLPNDRFFAVRPEGSVSTLKIQRTERGDSAVYLCASSLFHSSYNEQFFGPGTRLTVL.

The chain employs TRBV15 and TRBJ1-2; D ambiguous. CDR1 LNHNV and CDR2 YYDKDF come from the germline V gene (reference sequence). V was clipped by 0 bases and J by 0 bases, with 11 bases between them. The CDR3 sequence is 16 residues long. The CDR3 nucleotides are TGTGCCACCAGCAGAGATATGGCCGCTTCTAACTATGGCTACACCTTC. Protein product: CATSRDMAASNYGYTF. Together with reference TRBV15 and TRBJ1-2, the CDR3 gives the full variable domain: DAMVIQNPRYQVTQFGKPVTLSCSQTLNHNVMYWYQQKSSQAPKLLFHYYDKDFNNEADTPDNFQSRRPNTSFCFLDIRSPGLGDTAMYLCATSRDMAASNYGYTFGSGTRLTVV.